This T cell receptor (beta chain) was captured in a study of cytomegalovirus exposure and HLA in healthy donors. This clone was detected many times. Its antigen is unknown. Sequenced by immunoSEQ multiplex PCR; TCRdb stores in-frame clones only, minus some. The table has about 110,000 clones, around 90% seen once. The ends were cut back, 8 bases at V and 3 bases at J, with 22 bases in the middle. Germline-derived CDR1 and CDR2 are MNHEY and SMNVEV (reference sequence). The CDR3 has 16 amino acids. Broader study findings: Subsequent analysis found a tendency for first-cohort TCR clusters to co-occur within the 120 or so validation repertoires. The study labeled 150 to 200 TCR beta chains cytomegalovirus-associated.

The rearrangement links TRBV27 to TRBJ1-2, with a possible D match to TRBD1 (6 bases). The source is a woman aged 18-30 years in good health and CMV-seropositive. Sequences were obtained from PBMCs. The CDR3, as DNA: TGTGCCAGCGGCGGGGCAGGGGAGGGGGAATACTATGGCTACACCTTC. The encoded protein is CASGGAGEGEYYGYTF.